The 2 T cell receptor beta chains below were found in one sample sequenced in a study of blood T cell repertoires in COVID-19. The assay was immunoSEQ multiplex PCR, and TCRdb's table has in-frame clones only and misses some. The top ten hold 3.5% to 4.5% of the sample, which has about 270,000 clones, about 88% seen once. Material for sequencing was peripheral blood. These receptors all come from a man in his sixties who had recovered from COVID-19.

This chain's CDR3 is CASSQWTGSTEAFF. The CDR3 DNA reads TGTGCCAGCAGTCAGTGGACAGGGAGCACTGAAGCTTTCTTT. The V call is TRBV6-2 or TRBV6-3, the J call TRBJ1-1; 8 nucleotides line up with TRBD1. V gave up 5 bases and J gave up 4 bases; unmatched junction bases: 6. Germline V gives CDR1 MNHEY, CDR2 SVGEGT. This CDR3 has 14 residues.

The rearrangement joins TRBV2 to TRBJ2-5; TRBD1 matches 11 bases. V lost 6 bases to trimming and J lost 5 bases; unmatched junction nucleotides: 8. Germline CDR1 is SNHLY and CDR2 is FYNNEI. The CDR3 has 15 amino acids. The CDR3 sequence is CASSLGQGAWETQYF. CDR3 DNA: TGTGCCAGCAGCTTAGGACAGGGGGCGTGGGAGACCCAGTACTTC.